The 25 T cell receptor beta chains given below trace back to one sample, sequenced in a study of T-cell memory formation after mild COVID-19. TCRdb reprocessed the 5' RACE reads via MiXCR and lists one record per CDR3 protein. The sample contains around 340,000 distinct CDR3 sequences, about an eighth of which appear only once. Sequenced material: PBMCs or a T cell subset sorted from them (not recorded which). The source is a man aged 18 to 29 who had mild COVID-19 (a few samples of this study predate the infection). Cell type and time point are not known.

This clonotype was detected only a few times. This chain uses TRBV7-2 with TRBJ1-2; D gene uncertain. Trimming removed 8 bases at V and 2 bases at J, with 9 bases between. Germline values: CDR1 SGHTA, CDR2 FQGNSA. CDR3 size: 12 residues. The chain's CDR3 is CASGQQNYGYTF. The CDR3, as DNA: TGTGCCAGCGGTCAGCAAAACTATGGCTACACCTTC. The full variable domain, completed using reference TRBV7-2 and TRBJ1-2, is GAGVSQSPSNKVTEKGKDVELRCDPISGHTALYWYRQSLGQGLEFLIYFQGNSAPDKSGLPSDRFSAERTGGSVSTLTIQRTQQEDSAVYLCASGQQNYGYTFGSGTRLTVV.

This clonotype appeared a few times. The rearrangement joins TRBV20-1 to TRBJ1-2, with 7 bases lining up with TRBD1. V shed 6 bases, J shed 2 bases, and the junction held 6 bases outside the gene matches. This CDR3 contains 13 residues. CDR1 and CDR2 (germline): DFQATT, SNEGSKA (reference sequence). The CDR3 is CSAPQTGNYGYTF. The CDR3 DNA reads as TGCAGTGCGCCCCAGACAGGGAACTATGGCTACACCTTC.

This clonotype was seen a handful of times. The chain couples TRBV7-9 to TRBJ2-7; D possibly uses TRBD1 or TRBD2 (5 bases each). Germline-derived CDR1 and CDR2 are SEHNR and FQNEAQ (reference sequence). V was trimmed by 2 bases and J by 6 bases, leaving 17 bases between them. There are 15 residues in the CDR3. The CDR3 loop reads CASSLMGPGLGEQYF. CDR3 DNA: TGTGCCAGCAGCTTAATGGGACCGGGGCTGGGCGAGCAGTACTTC.

This clonotype was detected only a few times. The chain combines TRBV3-1 with TRBJ2-7; D may be TRBD1 (5 bases). The V end lost 0 bases, the J end lost 6 bases, and 6 bases lay between the germline ends. The CDR3 has 12 amino acids. CDR1 is LGHDT and CDR2 is YNNKEL in the germline V gene (reference sequence). CDR3 in amino acids: CASSQEGREQYF. The CDR3 DNA is TGTGCCAGCAGCCAAGAGGGGCGCGAGCAGTACTTC.

Only a few counts were recorded for this clonotype. This chain uses TRBV7-2 with TRBJ1-1; the D is unclear. Germline CDR1 and CDR2: SGHTA and FQGNSA. This CDR3 region has 14 residues. Trimming stripped 5 bases from V and 4 bases from J, with 14 bases between. The CDR3 DNA follows: TGTGCCAGCAGCCAACAACTGGGAGGCACTGAAGCTTTCTTT. It yields the protein CASSQQLGGTEAFF.

This clonotype was recorded a few times. The chain combines TRBV12-3 or TRBV12-4 with TRBJ2-1; D possibly corresponds to TRBD1 (6 bases). Trimming removed 5 bases at V and 15 bases at J, with 17 bases between. CDR3 length equals 12 residues. This chain's CDR3 is CASSTNRDSRFF. CDR3 sequence (DNA): TGTGCCAGCAGTACCAACAGGGATAGCAGGTTCTTC.

This clonotype has a handful of counts. The J gene is TRBJ1-2, the V gene TRBV7-9; TRBD1 aligns across 7 bases. CDR3 size: 14 residues. The junction had 7 bases not matched to a gene; V was cut back by 5 bases and J by 4 bases. Germline V gene data show CDR1 as SEHNR and CDR2 as FQNEAQ (reference sequence). CDR3 nucleotides: TGTGCCAGCAGCCAGGGGGGGACCGGCTATGGCTACACCTTC. Translating it yields CASSQGGTGYGYTF.

This clonotype has just a few counts. The chain links TRBV7-2 to TRBJ2-1; a weak D match, TRBD1 (5 bases). Germline V gene lookup returns CDR1 SGHTA and CDR2 FQGNSA. The V end lost 1 base, the J end lost 12 bases, and 10 bases lay between the germline ends. This CDR3 is 12 amino acids long. The CDR3 spells CASSLDGAGQFF. The CDR3 region has the DNA TGTGCCAGCAGCTTAGATGGGGCTGGGCAGTTCTTC.

The rearrangement joins TRBV20-1 to TRBJ1-4; D is undetermined. V was pared by 0 bases and J by 8 bases, with 13 bases between. Germline CDR1 DFQATT, CDR2 SNEGSKA (reference sequence). This CDR3 has 14 amino acids. The chain's CDR3 is CSARDLLWIEKLFF. As DNA, the CDR3 is TGCAGTGCTAGAGATCTCTTATGGATCGAAAAACTGTTTTTT.

V usage is TRBV7-8 and J usage is TRBJ2-1, with 8 positions matching TRBD2. CDR1 is SGHVS, CDR2 FQNEAQ, per germline. The CDR3 contains 17 residues. V was clipped by 7 bases and J by 5 bases; unmatched bases: 16. The CDR3 DNA follows: TGTGCCAGCATGCGACCGGGGGGGACTAGTACCAACAATGAGCAGTTCTTC. Its protein is CASMRPGGTSTNNEQFF.

The rearrangement links TRBV20-1 to TRBJ2-7, with D perhaps TRBD1 or TRBD2 (5 bases each). Germline V gene lookup returns CDR1 DFQATT and CDR2 SNEGSKA (reference sequence). The CDR3 is 14 amino acids. Trimming removed 2 bases at V and 2 bases at J, with 13 bases between. Written as DNA, the CDR3 is TGCAGTGCTAGAACCGGGGCCCTCACCTACGAGCAGTACTTC. It codes for CSARTGALTYEQYF.

A few counts support this clonotype. This chain joins TRBV25-1 and TRBJ1-6; D is uncertain. Looked up from germline, CDR1 is MGHDK and CDR2 is SYGVNS. This CDR3 has 14 amino acids. Trimming removed 7 bases from V and 0 bases from J, with 7 bases in between. CDR3 amino acids: CASTTSSYNSPLHF. The CDR3 DNA is TGTGCCAGCACGACCAGCTCCTATAATTCACCCCTCCACTTT.

The chain couples TRBV11-2 to TRBJ2-3; D is undetermined. The CDR3 has 13 amino acids. Germline lookup yields CDR1 SGHAT and CDR2 FQNNGV. Trimming removed 5 bases at V and 4 bases at J, with 10 bases between. Here the CDR3 reads CASSLVAADTQYF. The CDR3 DNA reads as TGTGCCAGCAGCCTCGTGGCGGCAGATACGCAGTATTTT.

This chain uses TRBV6-5 with TRBJ2-2; no clear D gene. This CDR3 spans 16 amino acids. V was shortened by 6 bases and J by 6 bases, with 20 bases between the two germline ends. CDR1 and CDR2 (germline): MNHEY, SVGAGI. CDR3 DNA sequence: TGTGCCAGCAGCTTGTTAGGCCGACAAGGCCCCGGGGAGCTGTTTTTT. This encodes CASSLLGRQGPGELFF.

At least ten counts were recorded for this clonotype. The gene calls are TRBV5-1 and TRBJ2-7, with D possibly being TRBD2 (5 bases). With 2 bases removed from V and 7 bases from J, the gap between germline ends came to 13 bases. CDR3 length equals 13 residues. The germline gives CDR1 SGHRS, CDR2 YFSETQ. As DNA, the CDR3 is TGCGCCAGCAGCTTTTTGACTATACGAGAGCAGTACGTC. Translated: CASSFLTIREQYV.

This chain connects TRBV28 to TRBJ2-5; D unresolved. The CDR3 runs 12 residues. The germline V gene encodes CDR1 MDHEN and CDR2 SYDVKM. V was cut by 1 base and J by 5 bases, with 5 bases left in between. The chain's CDR3 is CASSLSAETQYF. The CDR3 nucleotides read TGTGCCAGCAGTTTATCAGCGGAGACCCAGTACTTC.

The V gene is TRBV7-8, the J gene TRBJ1-4, with D perhaps matching TRBD1 (5 bases). The V gene's germline CDR1 is SGHVS and CDR2 FQNEAQ. The CDR3 has 15 residues. V lost 1 base and J 8 bases, leaving 14 bases between the germline ends. The DNA for the CDR3 is TGTGCCAGCAGCTTAGGGGGCCCCGGTAACGAAAAACTGTTTTTT. Residues: CASSLGGPGNEKLFF.

The gene calls are TRBV24-1 and TRBJ2-3, with TRBD2 matching 9 bases. The CDR3 has 19 residues. V was clipped by 5 bases and J by 0 bases; unmatched bases: 14. The germline gives CDR1 KGHDR, CDR2 SFDVKD. DNA for the CDR3: TGTGCCACCAGTGGGTCTGGTCTAGCGGGGACCGCTAGCACAGATACGCAGTATTTT. This translates into CATSGSGLAGTASTDTQYF.

In DNA form, the CDR3 reads TGCAGTGCAACGGGACAGGAGAACACTGAAGCTTTCTTT. Protein sequence: CSATGQENTEAFF. The chain is built from TRBV20-1 and TRBJ1-1; TRBD1 matches at 8 bases. J gave up 1 base and V 6 bases, and 4 bases lay outside the gene matches. The CDR3 spans 13 residues. CDR1 is DFQATT and CDR2 is SNEGSKA in the germline V gene (reference sequence).

V and J are TRBV6-1 and TRBJ1-2; 7 bases map to TRBD1. Germline assignment: CDR1 MNHNS and CDR2 SASEGT. V was clipped by 6 bases and J by 8 bases; unmatched bases: 9. The CDR3 totals 13 residues. CDR3 region: CASRPTGVGGYTF. CDR3 in DNA: TGTGCCAGCAGACCCACAGGGGTAGGCGGCTACACCTTC.

The rearrangement joins TRBV5-1 to TRBJ1-5; no clear D. Per the germline V gene, CDR1 is SGHRS and CDR2 is YFSETQ. The CDR3 covers 15 residues. V was trimmed by 1 base and J by 0 bases, leaving 8 bases between them. The CDR3 sequence is CASSLRPSSNQPQHF. The CDR3 DNA follows: TGCGCCAGCAGCTTGCGTCCAAGTAGCAATCAGCCCCAGCATTTT. Filled out from reference TRBV5-1 and TRBJ1-5, the complete variable domain reads KAGVTQTPRYLIKTRGQQVTLSCSPISGHRSVSWYQQTPGQGLQFLFEYFSETQRNKGNFPGRFSGRQFSNSRSEMNVSTLELGDSALYLCASSLRPSSNQPQHFGDGTRLSIL.

The chain carries TRBV21-1 and TRBJ2-7. TRBV21-1 is a documented pseudogene. CDR3 length equals 13 residues. The chain's CDR3 is CASSKSVYNEQYV. The CDR3 bases are TGTGCCAGCAGCAAATCCGTTTACAACGAGCAGTACGTC.

The V call is TRBV7-2, the J call TRBJ1-2; TRBD1 is a possible D gene (5 bases). CDR1 is SGHTA, CDR2 FQGNSA, per germline. This CDR3 is 16 amino acids long. V was pared by 5 bases and J by 0 bases, with 16 bases between. The CDR3 region is CASSPPQGLANYGYTF. Here the CDR3 DNA reads TGTGCCAGCAGCCCTCCGCAGGGTTTAGCTAACTATGGCTACACCTTC.

This clonotype has only a few counts. The germline gene is not matched at one end of the junction; a read error may be the cause. The rearrangement links TRBV7-2 to TRBJ1-6, with D possibly matching TRBD1 (5 bases). The CDR3 loop spans 15 amino acids. CDR1 is SGHTA, CDR2 FQGNSA, per germline. The CDR3 protein is CASSLAIDSTPGTVW. As DNA, the CDR3 is TGTGCCAGCAGCTTAGCGATAGACAGTACCCCAGGAACGGTGTGG.

The rearrangement uses TRBV3-1 and TRBJ2-2; maybe TRBD2 (5 bases). The CDR3 is made up of 17 amino acids. Trimming cost V 1 base and J 4 bases, with 16 bases left between them. Germline V lookup: CDR1 LGHDT, CDR2 YNNKEL (reference sequence). The DNA for the CDR3 is TGTGCCAGCAGCCAAGGATACGCCACGGCGGGCACCGGGGAGCTGTTTTTT. This gives the protein CASSQGYATAGTGELFF.